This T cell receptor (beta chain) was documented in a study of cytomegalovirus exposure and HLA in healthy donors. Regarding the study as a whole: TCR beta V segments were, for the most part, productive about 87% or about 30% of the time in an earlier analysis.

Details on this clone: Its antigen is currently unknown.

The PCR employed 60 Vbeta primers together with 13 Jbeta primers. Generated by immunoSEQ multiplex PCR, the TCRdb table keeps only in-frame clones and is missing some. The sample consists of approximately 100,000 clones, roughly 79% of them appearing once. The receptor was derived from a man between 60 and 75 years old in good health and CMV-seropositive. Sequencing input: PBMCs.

CDR3 protein: CASSLSKGGDDQSIQYF. For the CDR3, the DNA is TGTGCCAGCAGTTTATCAAAGGGGGGGGACGATCAAAGCATTCAGTACTTC. V gene TRBV28 combines with J gene TRBJ2-4, with a weak D call TRBD2 (7 bases). The V gene's germline CDR1 is MDHEN and CDR2 SYDVKM. The CDR3 has 17 amino acids. V gave up 1 base and J gave up 9 bases, with 22 bases separating them.